These T cell receptor beta chains were read from a single sample in a study of blood T cell repertoires in COVID-19. Libraries were prepared by immunoSEQ multiplex PCR; TCRdb keeps only in-frame clonotypes and omits some of them. The sample shows 99,000 or so clones, around 81% of them seen only once. Sequenced input: peripheral blood. These receptors came from a man older than 75 with acute or convalescent COVID-19. Both conserved end residues are part of each CDR3. The order of the fields is D gene, clone size, J gene, V gene, CDR3 protein, CDR3 DNA. The D gene is left open where the match is weak. Clone size is stated in some rows and not others, as once, few, many or a class when expanded.

D gene: TRBD1; clone size: .; J gene: TRBJ1-4; V gene: TRBV6-6; CDR3 protein: CASSSDRAIFREKLFF; CDR3 DNA: TGTGCCAGCAGTTCGGACAGGGCTATCTTTCGTGAAAAACTGTTTTTT
D gene: TRBD1; clone size: .; J gene: TRBJ1-1; V gene: TRBV9; CDR3 protein: CASSPGQGRTEAFF; CDR3 DNA: TGTGCCAGCAGCCCGGGACAGGGGAGGACTGAAGCTTTCTTT
D gene: .; clone size: .; J gene: TRBJ1-1; V gene: TRBV2; CDR3 protein: CASSEAWQAATEAFF; CDR3 DNA: TGTGCCAGCAGTGAAGCTTGGCAGGCCGCCACTGAAGCTTTCTTT
D gene: TRBD1; clone size: .; J gene: TRBJ1-2; V gene: TRBV28; CDR3 protein: CASSSIGTGVYGYTF; CDR3 DNA: TGTGCCAGCAGTTCTATCGGGACAGGGGTCTATGGCTACACCTTC
D gene: .; clone size: .; J gene: TRBJ1-2; V gene: TRBV5-1; CDR3 protein: CASSLDTGNYGYTF; CDR3 DNA: TGCGCCAGCAGCTTGGACACAGGGAACTATGGCTACACCTTC
D gene: TRBD2; clone size: .; J gene: TRBJ2-1; V gene: TRBV19; CDR3 protein: CASKTSGRAAPFNEQFF; CDR3 DNA: TGTGCCAGTAAGACTAGCGGGAGGGCCGCCCCTTTCAATGAGCAGTTCTTC
D gene: TRBD1; clone size: .; J gene: TRBJ2-7; V gene: TRBV3-1/TRBV3-2; CDR3 protein: CASSRGTVYEQYF; CDR3 DNA: TGTGCCAGCAGCCGTGGGACAGTCTACGAGCAGTACTTC
D gene: TRBD1; clone size: .; J gene: TRBJ2-6; V gene: TRBV7-9; CDR3 protein: CASSLSGTGSSGANVLTF; CDR3 DNA: TGTGCCAGCAGCTTGTCCGGGACAGGAAGCTCTGGGGCCAACGTCCTGACTTTC
D gene: TRBD2; clone size: .; J gene: TRBJ2-3; V gene: TRBV7-3; CDR3 protein: CASSLRLAESTDTQYF; CDR3 DNA: TGTGCCAGCAGCCTACGACTAGCGGAGAGCACAGATACGCAGTATTTT
D gene: .; clone size: .; J gene: TRBJ1-5; V gene: TRBV7-9; CDR3 protein: CASSLAEGSPQHF; CDR3 DNA: TGTGCCAGCAGCTTAGCGGAAGGGAGTCCCCAGCATTTT
D gene: .; clone size: few; J gene: TRBJ2-7; V gene: TRBV27; CDR3 protein: CASSQTSTLTYEQYF; CDR3 DNA: TGTGCCAGCAGTCAGACATCCACGCTTACCTACGAGCAGTACTTC
D gene: .; clone size: once; J gene: TRBJ1-5; V gene: TRBV18; CDR3 protein: CASSPLIVQGAQPQHF; CDR3 DNA: TGTGCCAGCTCACCACTAATAGTCCAGGGTGCACAGCCCCAGCATTTT
D gene: .; clone size: .; J gene: TRBJ2-5; V gene: TRBV5-1; CDR3 protein: CASRGGVQETQYF; CDR3 DNA: TGCGCCAGCAGAGGGGGGGTCCAAGAGACCCAGTACTTC
D gene: TRBD1; clone size: .; J gene: TRBJ1-2; V gene: TRBV10-3; CDR3 protein: CAISAVDRGYYGYTF; CDR3 DNA: TGTGCCATCAGTGCGGTTGACAGGGGATACTATGGCTACACCTTC
D gene: TRBD2; clone size: .; J gene: TRBJ2-5; V gene: TRBV29-1; CDR3 protein: CSASGTQETQYF; CDR3 DNA: TGCAGCGCTAGCGGGACCCAAGAGACCCAGTACTTC
D gene: .; clone size: .; J gene: TRBJ1-1; V gene: TRBV12-3/TRBV12-4; CDR3 protein: CASSYRADTEAFF; CDR3 DNA: TGTGCCAGCAGTTACAGGGCCGACACTGAAGCTTTCTTT
D gene: .; clone size: .; J gene: TRBJ2-2; V gene: TRBV4-2; CDR3 protein: CASSQDDPAIGELFF; CDR3 DNA: TGTGCCAGCAGCCAAGATGACCCAGCGATCGGGGAGCTGTTTTTT
D gene: TRBD1; clone size: .; J gene: TRBJ2-1; V gene: TRBV24-1; CDR3 protein: CATSDRTGGAPNEQFF; CDR3 DNA: TGTGCCACCAGTGACCGGACAGGGGGCGCCCCAAATGAGCAGTTCTTC
D gene: .; clone size: .; J gene: TRBJ1-1; V gene: TRBV28; CDR3 protein: CASSAPATANTEAFF; CDR3 DNA: TGTGCCAGCAGCGCCCCGGCGACAGCGAACACTGAAGCTTTCTTT
D gene: TRBD1; clone size: .; J gene: TRBJ1-4; V gene: TRBV28; CDR3 protein: CASGQGYEKLFF; CDR3 DNA: TGTGCCAGCGGACAGGGTTACGAAAAACTGTTTTTT
D gene: TRBD2; clone size: .; J gene: TRBJ2-1; V gene: TRBV2; CDR3 protein: CASAKLAGVGNEQFF; CDR3 DNA: TGTGCCAGCGCTAAACTAGCGGGAGTTGGCAATGAGCAGTTCTTC
D gene: .; clone size: .; J gene: TRBJ2-1; V gene: TRBV29-1; CDR3 protein: CSVADFEQFF; CDR3 DNA: TGCAGCGTTGCTGACTTTGAGCAGTTCTTC
D gene: TRBD1; clone size: .; J gene: TRBJ1-2; V gene: TRBV6-2/TRBV6-3; CDR3 protein: CASSPRTGPNGYTF; CDR3 DNA: TGTGCCAGCAGTCCCCGGACAGGGCCAAATGGCTACACCTTC
D gene: TRBD1; clone size: .; J gene: TRBJ2-6; V gene: TRBV7-3; CDR3 protein: CASSSTLQGANGANVLTF; CDR3 DNA: TGTGCCAGCAGCTCTACCCTACAGGGGGCGAACGGGGCCAACGTCCTGACTTTC
D gene: TRBD2; clone size: .; J gene: TRBJ2-2; V gene: TRBV27; CDR3 protein: CASSSGLAFYTGELFF; CDR3 DNA: TGTGCCAGCAGTTCGGGACTAGCTTTTTACACCGGGGAGCTGTTTTTT
D gene: TRBD1; clone size: .; J gene: TRBJ2-7; V gene: TRBV7-9; CDR3 protein: CASSLQAGGEQYF; CDR3 DNA: TGTGCCAGCAGCTTACAGGCAGGGGGCGAGCAGTACTTC
D gene: .; clone size: .; J gene: TRBJ2-7; V gene: TRBV6-5; CDR3 protein: CASTGETEQYF; CDR3 DNA: TGTGCCAGCACGGGAGAGACCGAGCAGTACTTC
D gene: .; clone size: .; J gene: TRBJ1-3; V gene: TRBV5-4; CDR3 protein: CASSWGQGGSGNTIYF; CDR3 DNA: TGTGCCAGCAGCTGGGGGCAAGGGGGATCAGGAAACACCATATATTTT
D gene: .; clone size: .; J gene: TRBJ2-3; V gene: TRBV5-1; CDR3 protein: CASSSLTGTDTQYF; CDR3 DNA: TGCGCCAGCAGCTCTTTGACAGGCACAGATACGCAGTATTTT
D gene: TRBD1; clone size: .; J gene: TRBJ1-2; V gene: TRBV5-6; CDR3 protein: CASSLSFRGLVYGYTF; CDR3 DNA: TGTGCCAGCAGCTTATCCTTCAGGGGGCTGGTCTATGGCTACACCTTC
D gene: TRBD1; clone size: few; J gene: TRBJ2-7; V gene: TRBV6-5; CDR3 protein: CASSAGTGKYEQYF; CDR3 DNA: TGTGCCAGCAGCGCCGGGACAGGGAAGTACGAGCAGTACTTC
D gene: TRBD2; clone size: .; J gene: TRBJ2-1; V gene: TRBV7-2; CDR3 protein: CASSLQSGRGTYNEQFF; CDR3 DNA: TGTGCCAGCAGCTTACAGAGCGGGAGAGGGACCTACAATGAGCAGTTCTTC
D gene: TRBD2; clone size: .; J gene: TRBJ2-1; V gene: TRBV3-1/TRBV3-2; CDR3 protein: CASSPAGGTYNEQFF; CDR3 DNA: TGTGCCAGCAGCCCGGCGGGGGGGACCTACAATGAGCAGTTCTTC
D gene: TRBD2; clone size: .; J gene: TRBJ2-7; V gene: TRBV29-1; CDR3 protein: CSVETSGTYEQYF; CDR3 DNA: TGCAGCGTTGAGACTAGCGGAACCTACGAGCAGTACTTC
D gene: .; clone size: .; J gene: TRBJ2-3; V gene: TRBV5-1; CDR3 protein: CASSLAGTDTQYF; CDR3 DNA: TGCGCCAGCAGCTTGGCCGGGACAGATACGCAGTATTTT
D gene: TRBD1; clone size: few; J gene: TRBJ1-2; V gene: TRBV5-1; CDR3 protein: CASSLGYGTGGQRYGYTF; CDR3 DNA: TGCGCCAGCAGCTTGGGGTACGGGACAGGGGGACAGCGGTATGGCTACACCTTC
D gene: TRBD1; clone size: .; J gene: TRBJ1-5; V gene: TRBV28; CDR3 protein: CASSLRQGTQHF; CDR3 DNA: TGTGCCAGCAGTCTTCGACAGGGCACCCAGCATTTT
D gene: TRBD1; clone size: .; J gene: TRBJ1-2; V gene: TRBV5-4; CDR3 protein: CASTRTGANYGYTF; CDR3 DNA: TGTGCCAGCACCCGGACAGGGGCAAACTATGGCTACACCTTC
D gene: TRBD1; clone size: .; J gene: TRBJ2-2; V gene: TRBV6-4; CDR3 protein: CASGTGVKSGELFF; CDR3 DNA: TGTGCCAGCGGGACAGGGGTTAAATCCGGGGAGCTGTTTTTT
D gene: TRBD1; clone size: .; J gene: TRBJ2-1; V gene: TRBV7-6; CDR3 protein: CASSFGQGAYNEQFF; CDR3 DNA: TGTGCCAGCAGCTTCGGACAGGGCGCCTACAATGAGCAGTTCTTC
D gene: .; clone size: .; J gene: TRBJ1-5; V gene: TRBV2; CDR3 protein: CASSRQTSNQPQHF; CDR3 DNA: TGTGCCAGCAGTCGACAGACCAGCAATCAGCCCCAGCATTTT
D gene: .; clone size: .; J gene: TRBJ2-1; V gene: TRBV21-1; CDR3 protein: CASCLALNNEQFF; CDR3 DNA: TGTGCCAGCTGTCTAGCACTTAACAATGAGCAGTTCTTC
D gene: .; clone size: .; J gene: TRBJ2-7; V gene: TRBV14; CDR3 protein: CASSQFSRGAEQYF; CDR3 DNA: TGTGCCAGCAGCCAATTTTCCAGGGGCGCCGAGCAGTACTTC
D gene: .; clone size: .; J gene: TRBJ2-3; V gene: TRBV5-1; CDR3 protein: CASSLFTDTDTQYF; CDR3 DNA: TGCGCCAGCAGCTTGTTCACAGACACAGATACGCAGTATTTT
D gene: TRBD1; clone size: .; J gene: TRBJ2-2; V gene: TRBV7-6; CDR3 protein: CASSFNRGRRGGELFF; CDR3 DNA: TGTGCCAGCAGCTTCAACAGGGGGCGCCGGGGCGGGGAGCTGTTTTTT
D gene: TRBD1; clone size: .; J gene: TRBJ2-3; V gene: TRBV19; CDR3 protein: CASSTPGQGPDTQYF; CDR3 DNA: TGTGCCAGTAGTACCCCGGGACAGGGCCCAGATACGCAGTATTTT
D gene: TRBD1; clone size: .; J gene: TRBJ2-5; V gene: TRBV10-3; CDR3 protein: CAISPGQRPAETQYF; CDR3 DNA: TGTGCCATCAGCCCGGGACAGCGGCCGGCAGAGACCCAGTACTTC
D gene: .; clone size: .; J gene: TRBJ1-5; V gene: TRBV29-1; CDR3 protein: CSVRDSHNQPQHF; CDR3 DNA: TGCAGCGTTCGTGACAGCCACAATCAGCCCCAGCATTTT
D gene: TRBD1; clone size: .; J gene: TRBJ1-1; V gene: TRBV10-3; CDR3 protein: CAATGEINTEAFF; CDR3 DNA: TGTGCCGCCACAGGGGAAATAAACACTGAAGCTTTCTTT
D gene: TRBD2; clone size: .; J gene: TRBJ2-3; V gene: TRBV11-2; CDR3 protein: CASSFTWTSLTDTQYF; CDR3 DNA: TGTGCCAGCAGCTTCACCTGGACTAGTCTCACAGATACGCAGTATTTT
D gene: .; clone size: .; J gene: TRBJ1-1; V gene: TRBV5-5; CDR3 protein: CASSLFTGVRNTEAFF; CDR3 DNA: TGTGCCAGCAGCTTGTTCACAGGAGTAAGGAACACTGAAGCTTTCTTT
D gene: TRBD1; clone size: few; J gene: TRBJ1-6; V gene: TRBV18; CDR3 protein: CASSPGQGNSPLHF; CDR3 DNA: TGTGCCAGCTCCCCGGGACAGGGAAATTCACCCCTCCACTTT
D gene: TRBD2; clone size: .; J gene: TRBJ2-3; V gene: TRBV10-3; CDR3 protein: CAISGSGRDTQYF; CDR3 DNA: TGTGCCATCAGTGGGAGCGGGAGGGATACGCAGTATTTT
D gene: .; clone size: few; J gene: TRBJ1-2; V gene: TRBV6-2/TRBV6-3; CDR3 protein: CASSYETARPNYGYTF; CDR3 DNA: TGTGCCAGCAGTTACGAGACAGCCCGACCTAACTATGGCTACACCTTC
D gene: TRBD2; clone size: .; J gene: TRBJ2-5; V gene: TRBV6-5; CDR3 protein: CASRPPGGRETQYF; CDR3 DNA: TGTGCCAGCAGGCCCCCGGGGGGGAGAGAGACCCAGTACTTC
D gene: .; clone size: few; J gene: TRBJ2-6; V gene: TRBV30; CDR3 protein: CAWSHSISGANVLTF; CDR3 DNA: TGTGCCTGGAGTCACAGCATCTCTGGGGCCAACGTCCTGACTTTC
D gene: .; clone size: .; J gene: TRBJ2-4; V gene: TRBV6-5; CDR3 protein: CASTPPGSKNIQYF; CDR3 DNA: TGTGCCAGCACACCTCCAGGGTCCAAAAACATTCAGTACTTC